Listed below are T cell receptor beta chains from one sample, sequenced in a study of blood T cell repertoires in COVID-19. Clones were sequenced by immunoSEQ multiplex PCR, and TCRdb holds only the in-frame ones, with some missing. The table lists about 39,000 clones, about 94% of them singletons. The sequencing input was peripheral blood. Receptors were obtained from a human donor with active COVID-19. The donor label of this sample is uncertain. The CDR3 runs from the conserved cysteine through the conserved F or W. The D gene is left open where the match is weak. Clone size is shown for a subset of rows, as once, few, many or a class of expanded clone.

V	D	J	size	CDR3	DNA
TRBV2	TRBD2	TRBJ2-3	NA	CASRTAVGLLAADTQYF	TGTGCCAGCAGAACAGCGGTGGGGTTGCTAGCGGCAGATACGCAGTATTTT
TRBV4-3	NA	TRBJ1-3	NA	CASSQDWLAGENTIYF	TGCGCCAGCAGCCAAGATTGGTTGGCAGGGGAAAACACCATATATTTT
TRBV10-3	TRBD1	TRBJ1-2	NA	CAATYDDRGYGYTF	TGTGCCGCGACCTATGACGACAGGGGGTATGGCTACACCTTC
TRBV9	TRBD2	TRBJ2-1	NA	CASSVVLSGGLDNEQFF	TGTGCCAGCAGCGTAGTTCTTAGCGGGGGATTGGACAATGAGCAGTTCTTC
TRBV6-5	TRBD1	TRBJ2-7	once	CASSLRDRGLYEQYF	TGTGCCAGCAGTCTTCGGGACAGGGGTCTCTACGAGCAGTACTTC
TRBV5-8	TRBD1	TRBJ1-2	NA	CASSLRTGGFSGYTF	TGTGCCAGCAGCTTGCGGACAGGGGGTTTCAGTGGCTACACCTTC
TRBV6-1	NA	TRBJ1-5	NA	CASSAPSPYSNQPQHF	TGTGCCAGCAGTGCCCCTAGCCCTTATAGCAATCAGCCCCAGCATTTT
TRBV30	NA	TRBJ2-5	once	CALIRETQYF	TGTGCCCTCATTCGGGAGACCCAGTACTTC
TRBV14	NA	TRBJ1-3	NA	CASSQGGDTIYF	TGTGCCAGCAGCCAAGGCGGGGACACCATATATTTT
TRBV7-2	NA	TRBJ2-4	NA	CASSSRQANIQYF	TGTGCCAGCAGCTCCCGACAGGCAAACATTCAGTACTTC
TRBV19	TRBD1	TRBJ1-5	NA	CASRFHRQGPQPQHF	TGTGCCAGTCGATTCCACAGACAGGGTCCTCAGCCCCAGCATTTT
TRBV7-9	TRBD1	TRBJ1-1	NA	CASSLGEQGGKAFF	TGTGCCAGCAGCCTAGGGGAACAGGGGGGTAAAGCTTTCTTT
TRBV5-6	TRBD2	TRBJ2-1	once	CASSLGGSVYNEQFF	TGTGCCAGCAGCTTGGGCGGGAGCGTCTACAATGAGCAGTTCTTC
TRBV25-1	TRBD1	TRBJ1-1	once	CASSEVTGVLGF	TGTGCCAGCAGTGAAGTTACAGGGGTACTAGGGTTT
TRBV11-2	TRBD2	TRBJ2-1	NA	CASSWTSGNHNEQFF	TGTGCCAGCAGCTGGACTAGCGGGAACCACAATGAGCAGTTCTTC
TRBV5-1	TRBD2	TRBJ2-1	NA	CASSLGALAGPKDEQFF	TGCGCCAGCAGCTTGGGGGCTCTAGCGGGCCCTAAGGATGAGCAGTTCTTC
TRBV5-1	TRBD1	TRBJ1-3	NA	CASSTAAGTAGGNTIYF	TGCGCCAGCAGCACCGCAGCCGGGACAGCGGGTGGAAACACCATATATTTT
TRBV6-5	NA	TRBJ2-3	NA	CASSPDTNTDTQYF	TGTGCCAGCAGTCCAGACACCAACACAGATACGCAGTATTTT
TRBV24-1	NA	TRBJ2-3	NA	CATSDQITGSSTDTQYF	TGTGCCACCAGTGATCAAATTACAGGATCCAGCACAGATACGCAGTATTTT
TRBV28	TRBD1	TRBJ2-7	once	CASRYSDRAYEQYF	TGTGCCAGCAGATACTCCGACAGGGCCTACGAGCAGTACTTC
TRBV13	TRBD2	TRBJ2-5	NA	CASSPGLAGLETQYF	TGTGCCAGCAGTCCCGGACTAGCGGGGTTGGAGACCCAGTACTTC
TRBV27	TRBD1	TRBJ2-3	once	CASSPWTGGTDTQYF	TGTGCCAGCAGTCCCTGGACAGGAGGTACAGATACGCAGTATTTT
TRBV5-1	NA	TRBJ2-1	NA	CASSSRVSYNEQFF	TGCGCCAGCAGCTCCCGGGTTTCCTACAATGAGCAGTTCTTC
TRBV28	NA	TRBJ2-1	NA	CASKGRGWEFF	TGTGCCAGCAAGGGTAGGGGGTGGGAGTTCTTC
TRBV21-1	NA	TRBJ2-2	NA	CASSKVGSGELFF	TGTGCCAGCAGCAAGGTCGGGTCCGGGGAGCTGTTTTTT
TRBV11-2	NA	TRBJ1-2	NA	CASSDTRYGYTF	TGTGCCAGCAGTGACACCCGCTATGGCTACACCTTC
TRBV5-4	NA	TRBJ1-1	NA	CASSLSPNSNTEAFF	TGTGCCAGCAGCTTGTCCCCCAACAGTAACACTGAAGCTTTCTTT
TRBV11-3	NA	TRBJ2-1	NA	CASSPEARLRDYNEQFF	TGTGCCAGCAGCCCTGAGGCCCGGCTGCGTGACTACAATGAGCAGTTCTTC
TRBV4-1	NA	TRBJ1-6	NA	CASSQGSGAGNSPLHF	TGCGCCAGCAGCCAAGGGTCTGGGGCTGGTAATTCACCCCTCCACTTT
TRBV3-1/TRBV3-2	NA	TRBJ2-1	NA	CASSLAAGGQFF	TGTGCCAGCAGCCTGGCCGCAGGTGGGCAGTTCTTC
TRBV11-2	TRBD1	TRBJ2-7	NA	CASSFNLGRGREYEQYF	TGTGCCAGCAGCTTTAATCTAGGCAGGGGGCGCGAGTACGAGCAGTACTTC
TRBV3-1/TRBV3-2	TRBD1	TRBJ2-2	once	CASSEQGAYTGELFF	TGTGCCAGCAGCGAACAGGGGGCCTACACCGGGGAGCTGTTTTTT
TRBV19	TRBD2	TRBJ2-1	NA	CASGTSGSFNEQFF	TGTGCCAGCGGAACTAGCGGGAGTTTCAATGAGCAGTTCTTC
TRBV29-1	TRBD1	TRBJ2-2	NA	CSAGTANTRELFF	TGCAGCGCCGGGACAGCGAACACCAGGGAGCTGTTTTTT
TRBV10-3	NA	TRBJ1-3	once	CAISEQYSGNTIYF	TGTGCCATCAGTGAACAGTACTCTGGAAACACCATATATTTT
TRBV4-3	NA	TRBJ1-4	NA	CASSQGGAKLFF	TGCGCCAGCAGCCAGGGGGGGGCGAAACTGTTTTTT
TRBV25-1	TRBD2	TRBJ2-3	NA	CASRNSGGTDTQYF	TGTGCCAGCAGGAACAGCGGGGGAACAGATACGCAGTATTTT
TRBV7-9	TRBD1	TRBJ1-1	NA	CASSPGDRENAEAFF	TGTGCCAGCAGCCCCGGGGACAGGGAAAACGCTGAAGCTTTCTTT
TRBV27	NA	TRBJ1-2	once	CASSPGQTNYGYTF	TGTGCCAGCAGCCCCGGACAGACTAACTATGGCTACACCTTC
TRBV29-1	TRBD1	TRBJ2-4	NA	CSAGQDIQYF	TGCAGCGCAGGACAGGACATTCAGTACTTC
TRBV14	NA	TRBJ2-7	NA	CASSQVPGPPSYEQYF	TGTGCCAGCAGCCAAGTGCCAGGTCCCCCCTCCTACGAGCAGTACTTC
TRBV12-3/TRBV12-4	NA	TRBJ1-5	NA	CASRSYSNQPQHF	TGTGCCAGCAGAAGCTATAGCAATCAGCCCCAGCATTTT
TRBV5-1	TRBD2	TRBJ2-3	NA	CASSLSAGGPTDTQYF	TGCGCCAGCAGCTTGTCAGCGGGAGGGCCGACAGATACGCAGTATTTT
TRBV11-2	NA	TRBJ2-2	few	CASSSPQGPGELFF	TGTGCCAGCAGCTCCCCACAGGGACCCGGGGAGCTGTTTTTT
TRBV3-1/TRBV3-2	NA	TRBJ1-2	once	CASSQGAGSGYTF	TGTGCCAGCAGCCAAGGAGCAGGGTCTGGCTACACCTTC
TRBV9	TRBD2	TRBJ2-5	NA	CASSEYFTSGQETQYF	TGTGCCAGCAGCGAATACTTTACTAGCGGCCAAGAGACCCAGTACTTC
TRBV3-1/TRBV3-2	NA	TRBJ1-5	NA	CASSPEQNNQPQHF	TGTGCCAGCAGCCCCGAACAGAACAATCAGCCCCAGCATTTT